This T cell receptor beta chain was captured by sequencing in a study of T cells in Graves' hyperthyroidism and ophthalmopathy. From RNA transcripts, TCR beta CDR3 regions were amplified. The study used the HTBI primer set for a first-round RT-PCR of the TCR CDR3. MiXCR, run by TCRdb on the multiplex PCR reads, gives a single entry per CDR3 protein. Among 450,000 to 700,000 distinct CDR3 sequences listed, around 42% were seen once. Germline CDR1 and CDR2: SGHTA and FQGNSA. V was pared by 3 bases and J by 7 bases, with 12 bases between. This CDR3 has 14 amino acids. Whole-study results and caveats: Most thyroid clonotypes expanded above 0.001 were also detected in blood. A 13 V-J model separated ophthalmopathy from stable hyperthyroidism.

This clonotype was counted ten times or more. Its antigen is currently unknown. This TCR came from an adult woman with Graves' disease, either hyperthyroidism or ophthalmopathy (not recorded which). The rearrangement joins TRBV7-2 to TRBJ1-4; the D is unclear. The sample comprised peripheral blood or thyroid tissue (not recorded which). The CDR3 DNA follows: TGTGCCAGCAGCTTCGTCGGATGGGGTGAAAAACTGTTTTTT. It specifies CASSFVGWGEKLFF.